This entry lists 7 T cell receptor beta chains sequenced from one sample in a study of technical replicates of blood from a handful of donors. Assay used: immunoSEQ multiplex PCR; TCRdb lists only in-frame clones, some missing. Counted here are approximately 60,000 clones, approximately 86% occurring once; the ten biggest clones make up 4.5% to 5.5%. The sample consisted of PBMCs. The receptors come from a human donor in good health. Some clones in this sample may be carry-over from other donors' samples.

The chain employs TRBV7-2 and TRBJ2-3, with 13 nucleotides matching TRBD2. This CDR3 is built from 16 residues. Germline values: CDR1 SGHTA, CDR2 FQGNSA. Trimming removed 5 bases from V and 5 bases from J; junction bases left unmatched: 7. The CDR3 DNA is TGTGCCAGCAGCATCACTAGCGGGGGGGCCAGAGATACGCAGTATTTT. The encoded protein is CASSITSGGARDTQYF.

The chain is built from TRBV6-5 and TRBJ2-7; possible D gene TRBD2, 5 bases. Germline loops: CDR1 MNHEY, CDR2 SVGAGI. Trimming removed 5 bases from V and 3 bases from J, with 14 bases in between. The CDR3 has 14 amino acids. CDR3 sequence reads: CASSATTNLYEQYF. CDR3 DNA: TGTGCCAGCAGTGCCACGACTAACCTCTACGAGCAGTACTTC.

J is TRBJ1-2 and V is TRBV5-6, with D tentatively TRBD1 (5 bases). The CDR3 runs to 15 residues. The V gene's germline CDR1 is SGHDT and CDR2 YYEEEE. V lost 4 bases and J 4 bases, leaving 17 bases between the germline ends. The CDR3 sequence is CASSQRPEGLYGYTF. The CDR3 nucleotides read TGTGCCAGCAGCCAGCGGCCTGAGGGACTCTATGGCTACACCTTC.

This chain connects TRBV7-8 to TRBJ1-6; the D is unclear. V lost 3 bases and J lost 8, with 5 bases in between. This CDR3 is built from 12 residues. CDR1 is SGHVS and CDR2 is FQNEAQ in the germline V gene. The CDR3 loop reads CASSFPDSPLHF. The CDR3 coding sequence is TGTGCCAGCAGCTTCCCAGATTCACCCCTCCACTTT.

The CDR3 sequence: CASSLGVYNEQFF. The CDR3 DNA sequence: TGCGCCAGCAGCTTAGGGGTCTACAATGAGCAGTTCTTC. V usage is TRBV5-1 and J usage is TRBJ2-1, with D tentatively TRBD1 (5 bases). Germline V CDR1 and CDR2: SGHRS, YFSETQ. This CDR3 contains 13 residues. V gave up 2 bases and J gave up 3 bases, with 6 bases separating them.

The chain recombines TRBV4-1 with TRBJ2-7; D is uncertain. This CDR3 is 17 amino acids long. V was shortened by 0 bases and J by 0 bases, with 15 bases between the two germline ends. Germline loops: CDR1 MGHRA, CDR2 YSYEKL. CDR3 amino acids: CASSQEGAARSSYEQYF. The CDR3, as DNA: TGCGCCAGCAGCCAAGAAGGAGCAGCGAGGAGCTCCTACGAGCAGTACTTC.

This rearrangement joins TRBV7-2 to TRBJ1-5; D is unresolved. V lost 1 base, J lost 0 bases, and 10 bases lay in between. Germline CDR1 reads SGHTA; CDR2 reads FQGNSA. The CDR3 covers 16 residues. The CDR3 spells CASSLGQAGSNQPQHF. The CDR3 DNA follows: TGTGCCAGCAGCTTAGGGCAGGCTGGTAGCAATCAGCCCCAGCATTTT. Complete variable domain (other parts from reference TRBV7-2 and TRBJ1-5): GAGVSQSPSNKVTEKGKDVELRCDPISGHTALYWYRQSLGQGLEFLIYFQGNSAPDKSGLPSDRFSAERTGGSVSTLTIQRTQQEDSAVYLCASSLGQAGSNQPQHFGDGTRLSIL.